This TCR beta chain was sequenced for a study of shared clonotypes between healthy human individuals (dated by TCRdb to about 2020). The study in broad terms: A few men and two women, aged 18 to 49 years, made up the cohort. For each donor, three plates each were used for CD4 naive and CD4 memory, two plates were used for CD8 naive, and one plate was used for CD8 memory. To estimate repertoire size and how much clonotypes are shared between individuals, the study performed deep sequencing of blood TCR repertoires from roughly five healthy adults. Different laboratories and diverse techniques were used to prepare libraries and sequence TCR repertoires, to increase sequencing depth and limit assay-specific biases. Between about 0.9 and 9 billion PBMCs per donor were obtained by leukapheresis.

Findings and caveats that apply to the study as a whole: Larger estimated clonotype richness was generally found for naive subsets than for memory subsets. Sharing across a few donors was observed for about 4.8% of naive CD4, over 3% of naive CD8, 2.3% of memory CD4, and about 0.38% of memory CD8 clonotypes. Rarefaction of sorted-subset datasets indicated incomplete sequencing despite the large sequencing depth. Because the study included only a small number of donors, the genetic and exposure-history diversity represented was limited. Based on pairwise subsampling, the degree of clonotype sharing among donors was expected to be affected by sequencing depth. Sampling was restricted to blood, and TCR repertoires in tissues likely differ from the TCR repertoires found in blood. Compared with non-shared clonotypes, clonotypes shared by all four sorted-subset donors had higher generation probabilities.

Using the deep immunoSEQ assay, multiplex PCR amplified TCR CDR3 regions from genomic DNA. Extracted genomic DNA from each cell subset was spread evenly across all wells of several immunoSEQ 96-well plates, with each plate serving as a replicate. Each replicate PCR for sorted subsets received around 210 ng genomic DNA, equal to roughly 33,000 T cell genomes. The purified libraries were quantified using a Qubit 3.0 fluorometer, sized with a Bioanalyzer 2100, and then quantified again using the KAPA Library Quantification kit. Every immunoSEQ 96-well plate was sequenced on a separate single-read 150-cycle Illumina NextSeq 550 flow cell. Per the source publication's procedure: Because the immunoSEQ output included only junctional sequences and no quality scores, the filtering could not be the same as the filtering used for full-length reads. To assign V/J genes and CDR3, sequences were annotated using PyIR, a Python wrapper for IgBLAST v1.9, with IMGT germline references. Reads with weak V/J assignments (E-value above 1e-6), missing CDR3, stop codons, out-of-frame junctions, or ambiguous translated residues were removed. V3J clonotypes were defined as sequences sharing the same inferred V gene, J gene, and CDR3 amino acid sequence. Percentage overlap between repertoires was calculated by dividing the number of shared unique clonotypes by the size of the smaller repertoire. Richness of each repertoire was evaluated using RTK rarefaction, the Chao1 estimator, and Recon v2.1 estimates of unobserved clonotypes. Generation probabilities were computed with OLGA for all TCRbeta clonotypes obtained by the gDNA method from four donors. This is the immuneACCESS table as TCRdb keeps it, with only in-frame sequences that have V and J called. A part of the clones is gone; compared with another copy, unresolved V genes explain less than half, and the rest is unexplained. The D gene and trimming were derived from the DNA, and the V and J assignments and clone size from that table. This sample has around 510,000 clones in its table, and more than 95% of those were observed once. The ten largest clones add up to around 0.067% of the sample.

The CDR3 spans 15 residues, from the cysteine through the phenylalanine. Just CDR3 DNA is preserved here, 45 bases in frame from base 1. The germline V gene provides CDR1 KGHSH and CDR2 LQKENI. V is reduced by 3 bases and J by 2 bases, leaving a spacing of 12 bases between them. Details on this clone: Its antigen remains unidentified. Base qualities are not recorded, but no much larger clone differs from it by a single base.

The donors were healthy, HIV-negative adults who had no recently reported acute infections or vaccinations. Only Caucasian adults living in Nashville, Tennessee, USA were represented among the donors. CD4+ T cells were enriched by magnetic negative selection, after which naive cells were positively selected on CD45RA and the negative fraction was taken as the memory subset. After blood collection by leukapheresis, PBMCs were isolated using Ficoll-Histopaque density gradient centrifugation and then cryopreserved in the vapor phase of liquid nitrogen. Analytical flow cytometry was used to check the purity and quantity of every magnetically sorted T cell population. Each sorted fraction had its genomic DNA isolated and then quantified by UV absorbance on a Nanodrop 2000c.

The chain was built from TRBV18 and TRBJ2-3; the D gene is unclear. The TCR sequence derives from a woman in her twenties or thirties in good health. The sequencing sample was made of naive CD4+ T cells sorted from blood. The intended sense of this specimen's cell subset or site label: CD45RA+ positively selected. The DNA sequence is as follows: TGTGCCAGCTCACCCGTAGAGCTACACACAGATACGCAGTATTTT. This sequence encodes CASSPVELHTDTQYF.